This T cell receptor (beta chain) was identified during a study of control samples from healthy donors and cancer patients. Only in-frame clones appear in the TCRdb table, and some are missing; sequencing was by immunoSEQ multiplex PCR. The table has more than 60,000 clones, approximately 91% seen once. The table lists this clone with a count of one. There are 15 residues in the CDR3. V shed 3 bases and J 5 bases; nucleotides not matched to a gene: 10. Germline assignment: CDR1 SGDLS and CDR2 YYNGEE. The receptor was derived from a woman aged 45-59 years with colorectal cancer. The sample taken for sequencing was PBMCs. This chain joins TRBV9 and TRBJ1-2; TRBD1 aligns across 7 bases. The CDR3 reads CASSGQGSLGYGYTF. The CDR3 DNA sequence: TGTGCCAGCAGCGGACAGGGTTCTCTGGGGTATGGCTACACCTTC.